This is a list of T cell receptor beta chains from one sample in a study of blood T cell repertoires in COVID-19. Libraries were prepared by immunoSEQ multiplex PCR; TCRdb keeps only in-frame clonotypes and omits some of them. Of some 270,000 clones in the sample, almost 85% are singletons; the top ten hold around 9.8%. Sequencing used PBMCs or T cells enriched from blood (not recorded which). Receptors originate from a woman in her forties or fifties with acute COVID-19. The CDR3 runs from the conserved cysteine through the conserved F or W. A D gene is named only where the DNA matches it firmly. Rows may omit the clone size; those that give it use once, few, many or a size class.

V gene: TRBV19; D gene: NA; clone size: few; J gene: TRBJ2-7; CDR3 DNA: TGTGCCAGTAAGGACAGATCCTACGAGCAGTACTTC; CDR3 protein: CASKDRSYEQYF
V gene: TRBV30; D gene: TRBD1; clone size: once; J gene: TRBJ1-5; CDR3 DNA: TGTGCCTGGAGTGCAGAAGGGGGCGATAATCAGCCCCAGCATTTT; CDR3 protein: CAWSAEGGDNQPQHF
V gene: TRBV4-2; D gene: TRBD1; clone size: NA; J gene: TRBJ2-3; CDR3 DNA: TGTGCCAGCAGCCAACCTGGACAGGGGGGCACAGATACGCAGTATTTT; CDR3 protein: CASSQPGQGGTDTQYF
V gene: TRBV6-2/TRBV6-3; D gene: NA; clone size: few; J gene: TRBJ2-1; CDR3 DNA: TGTGCCAGCAGTTTCCCGGGACACCACAATGAGCAGTTCTTC; CDR3 protein: CASSFPGHHNEQFF
V gene: TRBV18; D gene: NA; clone size: NA; J gene: TRBJ1-1; CDR3 DNA: TGTGCCAGCTCACCAAATACGGACACTGAAGCTTTCTTT; CDR3 protein: CASSPNTDTEAFF
V gene: TRBV7-9; D gene: NA; clone size: once; J gene: TRBJ1-3; CDR3 DNA: TGTGCCACTGAAGCCCGGGACACTTGGAACACCATATATTTT; CDR3 protein: CATEARDTWNTIYF
V gene: TRBV18; D gene: TRBD1; clone size: NA; J gene: TRBJ1-2; CDR3 DNA: TGTGCCAGCTCACCCGACAGGGACAATGGCTACACCTTC; CDR3 protein: CASSPDRDNGYTF
V gene: TRBV5-1; D gene: NA; clone size: NA; J gene: TRBJ2-5; CDR3 DNA: TGCGCCAGCAGCTTGGGCCTCGGGGTGGAGACCCAGTACTTC; CDR3 protein: CASSLGLGVETQYF
V gene: TRBV29-1; D gene: TRBD1; clone size: NA; J gene: TRBJ2-7; CDR3 DNA: TGCAGCGTTGGGACAGGGAGCTACGAGCAGTACTTC; CDR3 protein: CSVGTGSYEQYF
V gene: TRBV27; D gene: NA; clone size: NA; J gene: TRBJ2-7; CDR3 DNA: TGTGCCAGCAGCCCGACGAGCGGCCCTCTTTACGAGCAGTACTTC; CDR3 protein: CASSPTSGPLYEQYF
V gene: TRBV11-2; D gene: NA; clone size: NA; J gene: TRBJ1-4; CDR3 DNA: TGTGCCAGCAGCCCCCTGGAGCTGAGGGAAAAACTGTTTTTT; CDR3 protein: CASSPLELREKLFF
V gene: TRBV30; D gene: TRBD1; clone size: NA; J gene: TRBJ2-1; CDR3 DNA: TGTGCCTCAACCGGGACAGAGGATTTCAATGAGCAGTTCTTC; CDR3 protein: CASTGTEDFNEQFF
V gene: TRBV11-1; D gene: TRBD2; clone size: NA; J gene: TRBJ2-1; CDR3 DNA: TGTGCCAGCAGCTTAGCTTCGGGGGGTGAGCAGTTCTTC; CDR3 protein: CASSLASGGEQFF
V gene: TRBV30; D gene: NA; clone size: NA; J gene: TRBJ1-1; CDR3 DNA: TGTGCCTGGAACAGGAACACTGAAGCTTTCTTT; CDR3 protein: CAWNRNTEAFF
V gene: TRBV2; D gene: TRBD1; clone size: NA; J gene: TRBJ2-1; CDR3 DNA: TGTGCCAGCAGGGGGGACAGCTACAATGAGCAGTTCTTC; CDR3 protein: CASRGDSYNEQFF
V gene: TRBV18; D gene: TRBD1; clone size: NA; J gene: TRBJ2-5; CDR3 DNA: TGTGCCAGCTCACCACGACAGGGGGAGACCCAGTACTTC; CDR3 protein: CASSPRQGETQYF
V gene: TRBV25-1; D gene: TRBD1; clone size: NA; J gene: TRBJ1-2; CDR3 DNA: TGTGCCAGCAGTGAATGGGCGGGACAGGGCAATGGCTACACCTTC; CDR3 protein: CASSEWAGQGNGYTF
V gene: TRBV5-1; D gene: TRBD2; clone size: NA; J gene: TRBJ2-2; CDR3 DNA: TGCGCCAGCCGAGAGCGGGGGGCCTGGAAGTCCACCGGGGAGCTGTTTTTT; CDR3 protein: CASRERGAWKSTGELFF
V gene: TRBV4-2; D gene: TRBD2; clone size: once; J gene: TRBJ2-3; CDR3 DNA: TGTGCCAGCAGCCAGATAAGCGGGGGGGCTGAAGATACGCAGTATTTT; CDR3 protein: CASSQISGGAEDTQYF
V gene: TRBV10-3; D gene: NA; clone size: NA; J gene: TRBJ2-1; CDR3 DNA: TGTGCCATCACAGGACAACTCTACAATGAGCAGTTCTTC; CDR3 protein: CAITGQLYNEQFF
V gene: TRBV18; D gene: TRBD1; clone size: once; J gene: TRBJ1-6; CDR3 DNA: TGTGCCAGCTCACCTCGGACAGGTAGCTCCTATAATTCACCCCTCCACTTT; CDR3 protein: CASSPRTGSSYNSPLHF
V gene: TRBV5-4; D gene: NA; clone size: NA; J gene: TRBJ2-1; CDR3 DNA: TGTGCCAGCTCCCCTTGGAGGAATGAGCAGTTCTTC; CDR3 protein: CASSPWRNEQFF
V gene: TRBV5-1; D gene: TRBD1; clone size: NA; J gene: TRBJ1-2; CDR3 DNA: TGCGCCAGCAGCTTGGTTTCAACAGGGGGCCAACGACGCTATGGCTACACCTTC; CDR3 protein: CASSLVSTGGQRRYGYTF
V gene: TRBV5-1; D gene: TRBD1; clone size: once; J gene: TRBJ2-2; CDR3 DNA: TGCGCCAGCAGCCCGGGACAGTTTAACACCGGGGAGCTGTTTTTT; CDR3 protein: CASSPGQFNTGELFF
V gene: TRBV5-6; D gene: NA; clone size: once; J gene: TRBJ2-2; CDR3 DNA: TGTGCCAGCAGCCTGCTCGTCGGGTTATACACCGGGGAGCTGTTTTTT; CDR3 protein: CASSLLVGLYTGELFF
V gene: TRBV30; D gene: TRBD2; clone size: NA; J gene: TRBJ2-1; CDR3 DNA: TGTGCCTGGAGAAAGTCCGGGACTAGCGATTACAATGAGCAGTTCTTC; CDR3 protein: CAWRKSGTSDYNEQFF
V gene: TRBV9; D gene: TRBD2; clone size: NA; J gene: TRBJ2-1; CDR3 DNA: TGTGCCAGCAGCTTTGGGACTAGCGGGGGGGGCTGGAATGAGCAGTTCTTC; CDR3 protein: CASSFGTSGGGWNEQFF
V gene: TRBV2; D gene: NA; clone size: once; J gene: TRBJ1-1; CDR3 DNA: TGTGCCAGCAGTGGCCCCGGGAACACTGAAGCTTTCTTT; CDR3 protein: CASSGPGNTEAFF
V gene: TRBV14; D gene: NA; clone size: NA; J gene: TRBJ1-2; CDR3 DNA: TGTGCCAGCAGCCAAGCTCGAGCCCATGGCTACACCTTC; CDR3 protein: CASSQARAHGYTF
V gene: TRBV9; D gene: TRBD2; clone size: NA; J gene: TRBJ2-7; CDR3 DNA: TGTGCCAGCAGCCCACGTCATAAGGGACTAGCGGGGGTAACCTACGAGCAGTACTTC; CDR3 protein: CASSPRHKGLAGVTYEQYF
V gene: TRBV6-6; D gene: NA; clone size: NA; J gene: TRBJ1-1; CDR3 DNA: TGTGCCAGCGCCCCCCAGCTCGGGTCTCGAGCTTTCTTT; CDR3 protein: CASAPQLGSRAFF
V gene: TRBV5-4; D gene: TRBD1; clone size: NA; J gene: TRBJ1-3; CDR3 DNA: TGTGCCAGCAGCCCATGGACAGGGGGCGCTGGAAACACCATATATTTT; CDR3 protein: CASSPWTGGAGNTIYF
V gene: TRBV2; D gene: NA; clone size: NA; J gene: TRBJ1-4; CDR3 DNA: TGTGCCAGCAGTGAGCTCGCAGGGGTTTTGACTAATGAAAAACTGTTTTTT; CDR3 protein: CASSELAGVLTNEKLFF
V gene: TRBV5-4; D gene: TRBD1; clone size: NA; J gene: TRBJ2-7; CDR3 DNA: TGTGCCAGCAGCTCTGGACAGGGGGCCGTCTACGAGCAGTACTTC; CDR3 protein: CASSSGQGAVYEQYF
V gene: TRBV6-2/TRBV6-3; D gene: TRBD1; clone size: NA; J gene: TRBJ1-5; CDR3 DNA: TGTGCCAGCAGTTACTCGATAAATGTGGCAGGGGGGCGTTTTGGCAATCAGCCCCAGCATTTT; CDR3 protein: CASSYSINVAGGRFGNQPQHF
V gene: TRBV7-2; D gene: TRBD1; clone size: NA; J gene: TRBJ2-7; CDR3 DNA: TGTGCCAGCAGCTCAGACAGGGAATCCCACGAGCAGTACTTC; CDR3 protein: CASSSDRESHEQYF
V gene: TRBV4-1; D gene: NA; clone size: NA; J gene: TRBJ1-1; CDR3 DNA: TGCGCCAGCAGCCAAGTGGCCGGCGGTGGGTACATGAACACTGAAGCTTTCTTT; CDR3 protein: CASSQVAGGGYMNTEAFF